This is a list of T cell receptor beta chains from one sample in a study of cytomegalovirus exposure and HLA in healthy donors. Measured with immunoSEQ multiplex PCR; TCRdb has only the in-frame clones, and not every one. Here the sample spans about 140,000 clones, around four fifths being singletons. The sample comprised PBMCs. These receptors were obtained from a man aged 25 to 40 in good health and CMV-seropositive. The conserved cysteine and the conserved F or W are not part of the CDR3 here. The order of the fields is V gene, D gene, J gene, CDR3 length, CDR3 protein. The D gene is left open where the match is weak.

V gene: TRBV15; D gene: TRBD1; J gene: TRBJ1-1; CDR3 length: 13; CDR3 protein: ATSRGTGGRTEAF
V gene: TRBV6-5; D gene: .; J gene: TRBJ2-3; CDR3 length: 14; CDR3 protein: ASSSAGALGTDTQY
V gene: TRBV9; D gene: TRBD2; J gene: TRBJ2-2; CDR3 length: 14; CDR3 protein: ASSLSGGPNTGELF
V gene: TRBV11-3; D gene: TRBD2; J gene: TRBJ2-2; CDR3 length: 13; CDR3 protein: ASSFSGSGTGELF
V gene: TRBV6-1; D gene: TRBD1; J gene: TRBJ2-7; CDR3 length: 12; CDR3 protein: ASSGGTGLNEQY
V gene: TRBV6-1; D gene: TRBD1; J gene: TRBJ1-1; CDR3 length: 12; CDR3 protein: ASRAGTGLGIAF
V gene: TRBV7-2; D gene: TRBD2; J gene: TRBJ2-7; CDR3 length: 13; CDR3 protein: ASSLVTSGTVEQY
V gene: TRBV7-8; D gene: TRBD2; J gene: TRBJ2-1; CDR3 length: 15; CDR3 protein: ASSLGLSSGTYNEQF
V gene: TRBV5-6; D gene: TRBD1; J gene: TRBJ2-7; CDR3 length: 12; CDR3 protein: ASKHRGPYYEQY
V gene: TRBV5-1; D gene: TRBD2; J gene: TRBJ2-7; CDR3 length: 13; CDR3 protein: ASSPGLARSYEQY
V gene: TRBV7-9; D gene: .; J gene: TRBJ1-1; CDR3 length: 12; CDR3 protein: ASSHTGNPFLAF
V gene: TRBV15; D gene: TRBD1; J gene: TRBJ1-3; CDR3 length: 11; CDR3 protein: ATSSGQGNTIY
V gene: TRBV6-1; D gene: .; J gene: TRBJ2-3; CDR3 length: 11; CDR3 protein: ASTLGTPDTQY
V gene: TRBV7-2; D gene: .; J gene: TRBJ2-2; CDR3 length: 13; CDR3 protein: ASSSPQGGTGELF
V gene: TRBV7-8; D gene: TRBD2; J gene: TRBJ2-1; CDR3 length: 14; CDR3 protein: ASSFAGTSAGGEQF
V gene: TRBV4-2; D gene: TRBD2; J gene: TRBJ2-5; CDR3 length: 16; CDR3 protein: ASSQDGTSGGEGETQY
V gene: TRBV15; D gene: TRBD1; J gene: TRBJ1-2; CDR3 length: 10; CDR3 protein: ATRGQGYGYT
V gene: TRBV18; D gene: .; J gene: TRBJ1-4; CDR3 length: 12; CDR3 protein: ASSPPGAGEKLF
V gene: TRBV5-1; D gene: .; J gene: TRBJ2-7; CDR3 length: 12; CDR3 protein: ASSNTRTSGEQY
V gene: TRBV5-1; D gene: .; J gene: TRBJ2-1; CDR3 length: 16; CDR3 protein: ASSLDPTVGSSYNEQF
V gene: TRBV6-1; D gene: TRBD1; J gene: TRBJ2-7; CDR3 length: 13; CDR3 protein: ASSDRTRGPYEQY
V gene: TRBV28; D gene: .; J gene: TRBJ1-1; CDR3 length: 11; CDR3 protein: ASSPPIVAKAF
V gene: TRBV7-3; D gene: TRBD2; J gene: TRBJ2-3; CDR3 length: 11; CDR3 protein: AGSSGGTDTQY
V gene: TRBV5-6; D gene: .; J gene: TRBJ2-1; CDR3 length: 12; CDR3 protein: ASNSNREWNEQF
V gene: TRBV6-5; D gene: .; J gene: TRBJ1-1; CDR3 length: 10; CDR3 protein: ASTRSYTEAF
V gene: TRBV28; D gene: .; J gene: TRBJ2-7; CDR3 length: 12; CDR3 protein: ASRPTGASYEQY
V gene: TRBV28; D gene: TRBD2; J gene: TRBJ2-3; CDR3 length: 10; CDR3 protein: ASNPGGVTQY
V gene: TRBV27; D gene: TRBD2; J gene: TRBJ2-1; CDR3 length: 11; CDR3 protein: ASSSGGLNEQF
V gene: TRBV27; D gene: TRBD2; J gene: TRBJ2-2; CDR3 length: 16; CDR3 protein: ASPSKTLPGLGSGELF
V gene: TRBV5-1; D gene: TRBD2; J gene: TRBJ2-2; CDR3 length: 13; CDR3 protein: ASSSTSVNTGELF
V gene: TRBV6-6; D gene: TRBD1; J gene: TRBJ2-7; CDR3 length: 14; CDR3 protein: ASSYSPDRSTYEQY
V gene: TRBV6-5; D gene: TRBD2; J gene: TRBJ2-5; CDR3 length: 13; CDR3 protein: ASSYGLAGQETQY
V gene: TRBV30; D gene: .; J gene: TRBJ2-7; CDR3 length: 12; CDR3 protein: AWSLRISGGEQY
V gene: TRBV5-5; D gene: .; J gene: TRBJ1-2; CDR3 length: 11; CDR3 protein: ASSSRDFYGYT
V gene: TRBV5-5; D gene: TRBD1; J gene: TRBJ2-1; CDR3 length: 17; CDR3 protein: ASSFTASDRARLYNEQF
V gene: TRBV11-3; D gene: .; J gene: TRBJ2-7; CDR3 length: 11; CDR3 protein: ASSSQEEGEQY
V gene: TRBV6-5; D gene: TRBD1; J gene: TRBJ2-2; CDR3 length: 14; CDR3 protein: ASSYSGQGAIGELF
V gene: TRBV28; D gene: .; J gene: TRBJ2-2; CDR3 length: 10; CDR3 protein: ASSTGSGELF
V gene: TRBV30; D gene: TRBD1; J gene: TRBJ1-1; CDR3 length: 11; CDR3 protein: AGDRGRVTEAF
V gene: TRBV11-2; D gene: .; J gene: .; CDR3 length: 12; CDR3 protein: ASSPTAGPYEQY
V gene: TRBV30; D gene: TRBD1; J gene: TRBJ1-5; CDR3 length: 13; CDR3 protein: AWSVQGTGNQPQH
V gene: TRBV29-1; D gene: TRBD2; J gene: TRBJ2-1; CDR3 length: 11; CDR3 protein: SAREGTYNEQF
V gene: TRBV6-5; D gene: TRBD2; J gene: TRBJ2-1; CDR3 length: 12; CDR3 protein: ASRLAGPYNEQF
V gene: TRBV28; D gene: .; J gene: TRBJ2-3; CDR3 length: 12; CDR3 protein: ASSPLGGTDTQY
V gene: TRBV7-2; D gene: TRBD1; J gene: TRBJ1-2; CDR3 length: 10; CDR3 protein: ASSSSGGGYT
V gene: TRBV21-1; D gene: .; J gene: TRBJ2-3; CDR3 length: 15; CDR3 protein: ASKGKKREAITDTQY
V gene: TRBV18; D gene: .; J gene: TRBJ2-6; CDR3 length: 13; CDR3 protein: ASSPTVSGANVLT
V gene: TRBV7-6; D gene: TRBD1; J gene: TRBJ2-7; CDR3 length: 12; CDR3 protein: ASSPPTGSHEQY